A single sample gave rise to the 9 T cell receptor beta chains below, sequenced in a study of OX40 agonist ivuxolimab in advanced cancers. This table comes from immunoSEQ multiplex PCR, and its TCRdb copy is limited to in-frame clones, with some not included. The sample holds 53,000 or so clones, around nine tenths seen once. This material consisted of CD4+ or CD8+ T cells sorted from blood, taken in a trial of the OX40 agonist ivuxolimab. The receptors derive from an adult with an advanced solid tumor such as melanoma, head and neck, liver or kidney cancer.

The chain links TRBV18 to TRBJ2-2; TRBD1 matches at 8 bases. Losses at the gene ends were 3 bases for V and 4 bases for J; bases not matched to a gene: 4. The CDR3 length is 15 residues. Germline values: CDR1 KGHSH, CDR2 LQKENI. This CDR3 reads CASSPRTGTTGELFF. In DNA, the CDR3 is TGTGCCAGCTCACCTCGGACAGGGACCACCGGGGAGCTGTTTTTT.

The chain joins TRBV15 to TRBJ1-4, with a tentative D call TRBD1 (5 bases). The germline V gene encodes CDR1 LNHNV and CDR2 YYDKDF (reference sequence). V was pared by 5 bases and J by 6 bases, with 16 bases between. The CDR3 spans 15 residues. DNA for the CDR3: TGTGCCACCAGCCCTCAGGGTATAGGTTATGAAAAACTGTTTTTT. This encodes CATSPQGIGYEKLFF.

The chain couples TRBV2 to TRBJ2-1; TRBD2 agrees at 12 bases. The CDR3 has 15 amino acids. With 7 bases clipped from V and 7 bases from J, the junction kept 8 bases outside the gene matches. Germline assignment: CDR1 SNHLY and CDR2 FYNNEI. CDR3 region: CASTQTSGRDNEQFF. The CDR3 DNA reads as TGTGCCAGCACCCAGACTAGCGGGAGAGATAATGAGCAGTTCTTC.

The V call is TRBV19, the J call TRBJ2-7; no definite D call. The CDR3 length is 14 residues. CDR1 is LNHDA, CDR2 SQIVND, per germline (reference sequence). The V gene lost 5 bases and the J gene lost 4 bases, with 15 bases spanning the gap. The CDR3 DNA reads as TGTGCCAGTAGTTCCCTCGGCATCACGTACGAGCAGTACTTC. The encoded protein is CASSSLGITYEQYF. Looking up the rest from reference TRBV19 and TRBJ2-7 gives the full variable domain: DGGITQSPKYLFRKEGQNVTLSCEQNLNHDAMYWYRQDPGQGLRLIYYSQIVNDFQKGDIAEGYSVSREKKESFPLTVTSAQKNPTAFYLCASSSLGITYEQYFGPGTRLTVT.

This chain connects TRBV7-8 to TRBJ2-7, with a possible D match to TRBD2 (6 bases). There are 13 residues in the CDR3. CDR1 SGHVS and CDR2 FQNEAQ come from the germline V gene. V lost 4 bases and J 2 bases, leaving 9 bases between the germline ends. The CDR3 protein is CASSSGLTYEQYF. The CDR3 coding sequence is TGTGCCAGCAGCTCGGGACTGACCTACGAGCAGTACTTC.

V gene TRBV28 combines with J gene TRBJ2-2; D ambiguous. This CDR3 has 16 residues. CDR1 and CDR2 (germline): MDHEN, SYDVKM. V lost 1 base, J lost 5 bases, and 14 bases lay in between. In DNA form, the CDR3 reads TGTGCCAGCAGTTTATATTCACTCGGCCGGACCGGGGAGCTGTTTTTT. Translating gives CASSLYSLGRTGELFF.

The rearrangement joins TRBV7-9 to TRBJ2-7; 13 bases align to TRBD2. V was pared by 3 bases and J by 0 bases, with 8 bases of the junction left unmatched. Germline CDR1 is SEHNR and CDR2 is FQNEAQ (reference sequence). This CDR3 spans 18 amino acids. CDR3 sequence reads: CASSLSGTSGIFSYEQYF. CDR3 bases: TGTGCCAGCAGCTTGAGTGGGACTAGCGGGATTTTCTCCTACGAGCAGTACTTC.

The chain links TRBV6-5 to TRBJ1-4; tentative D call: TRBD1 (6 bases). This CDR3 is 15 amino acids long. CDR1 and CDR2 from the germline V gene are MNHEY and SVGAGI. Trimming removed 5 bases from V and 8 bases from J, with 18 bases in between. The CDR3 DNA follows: TGTGCCAGCAGTCCCTCACGACAGGCGGGCGAAAAACTGTTTTTT. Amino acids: CASSPSRQAGEKLFF.

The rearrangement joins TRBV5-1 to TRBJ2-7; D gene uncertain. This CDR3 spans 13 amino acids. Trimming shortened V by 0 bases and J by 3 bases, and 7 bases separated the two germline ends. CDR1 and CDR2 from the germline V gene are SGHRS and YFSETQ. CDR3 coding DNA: TGCGCCAGCAGCTTGGAAACTTTCTACGAGCAGTACTTC. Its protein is CASSLETFYEQYF. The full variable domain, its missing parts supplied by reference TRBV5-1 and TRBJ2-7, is KAGVTQTPRYLIKTRGQQVTLSCSPISGHRSVSWYQQTPGQGLQFLFEYFSETQRNKGNFPGRFSGRQFSNSRSEMNVSTLELGDSALYLCASSLETFYEQYFGPGTRLTVT.